This paragraph covers one T cell receptor (beta chain) sequence. Its antigen is currently unknown. This sample was taken from a study of regulatory T cells in long-lasting Graves disease. Background on the study: Graves' patients with a new diagnosis had received antithyroid drugs under 3 months. Whole-study results and caveats: Persistent Graves' patients showed less TCR diversity than newly diagnosed ones.

Time point in this sample: newly diagnosed GD, antithyroid drugs for less than 3 months. Scientists built the TCR library using RNA that was extracted from PBMCs. All patients originated from an endocrinology department located in Xi'an, China. The CDR3 sequence is 16 residues long. Trimming shortened V by 3 bases and J by 3 bases, and 16 bases separated the two germline ends. CDR1 and CDR2 from the germline V gene are SGHKS and YYEKEE (reference sequence). In building TCR beta libraries, iRepertoire HTBI primers were used together with Arm-PCR of CDR3 regions. TCRdb called the multiplex PCR reads again in MiXCR, with one record for every CDR3 protein. The table records about 460,000 distinct CDR3 sequences, 14% of them present only once. These data were likewise used in another study, on T cells in Graves' hyperthyroidism and ophthalmopathy. From that study: RT-PCR in the first round (using the HTBI primer set) targeted the TCR CDR3.

The chain carries TRBV5-5 and TRBJ2-1; the D gene could be TRBD1 or TRBD2 (5 bases each). The TCR originated in a woman aged 50 to 65 with Graves disease. Sequencing was performed on peripheral blood mononuclear cells (PBMCs), taken at new diagnosis, from a patient treated with antithyroid drugs. The CDR3 DNA reads as TGTGCCAGCAGCTGGGGCGGGCGGAATTACTACAATGAGCAGTTCTTC. Its translation: CASSWGGRNYYNEQFF.